This is a list of T cell receptor beta chains from one sample in a study of blood T cell repertoires in COVID-19. Sequenced by immunoSEQ multiplex PCR; TCRdb stores in-frame clones only, minus some. The table includes 220,000 or so clones, 88% detected once. The sequenced material came from PBMCs or T cells enriched from blood (not recorded which). The receptors originated from a woman in her forties or fifties with acute COVID-19. CDR3s include the opening cysteine and the closing phenylalanine or tryptophan. The D gene is left open where the match is weak. Clone size is shown for a subset of rows, as once, few, many or a class of expanded clone.

>TRBD2|TRBV3-1/TRBV3-2|TRBJ2-7|once
CATPSPGLAGFSYEQYF
TGTGCCACCCCATCCCCGGGACTAGCGGGGTTCTCCTACGAGCAGTACTTC
>-|TRBV19|TRBJ2-7|-
CASSIATGAPYEQYF
TGTGCCAGTAGTATAGCAACGGGAGCTCCCTACGAGCAGTACTTC
>TRBD1|TRBV5-1|TRBJ2-1|-
CASSARTGGIDEQFF
TGCGCCAGCAGCGCCCGGACAGGGGGTATCGATGAGCAGTTCTTC
>TRBD1|TRBV4-1|TRBJ2-1|-
CASSQPRDRSNEQFF
TGCGCCAGCAGCCAGCCTCGGGACAGAAGCAATGAGCAGTTCTTC
>-|TRBV30|TRBJ1-4|-
CAWVAGTNEKLFF
TGTGCCTGGGTCGCAGGGACTAATGAAAAACTGTTTTTT
>TRBD1|TRBV27|TRBJ2-7|once
CASSPGQGYEQYF
TGTGCCAGCAGTCCGGGACAGGGGTACGAGCAGTACTTC
>-|TRBV28|TRBJ1-5|-
CASRELNQPQHF
TGTGCCAGCAGAGAGTTAAATCAGCCCCAGCATTTT
>TRBD2|TRBV3-1/TRBV3-2|TRBJ2-5|once
CASTWGGETQYF
TGTGCCAGCACCTGGGGGGGTGAGACCCAGTACTTC
>TRBD1|TRBV7-8|TRBJ2-7|few
CASSLVGQGIYEQYF
TGTGCCAGCAGCTTAGTAGGACAGGGGATTTACGAGCAGTACTTC
>-|TRBV30|TRBJ1-1|-
CAWNREGGTEAFF
TGTGCCTGGAACAGGGAAGGAGGCACTGAAGCTTTCTTT
>TRBD1|TRBV2|TRBJ1-4|-
CASSETGAAEKLFF
TGTGCCAGCAGCGAAACAGGGGCGGCTGAAAAACTGTTTTTT
>TRBD2|TRBV5-4|TRBJ2-5|once
CASSPLAIQETQYF
TGTGCCAGCAGCCCACTAGCGATCCAAGAGACCCAGTACTTC
>-|TRBV5-4|TRBJ2-7|-
CASSYTGDYEQYF
TGTGCCAGCAGCTATACAGGAGACTACGAGCAGTACTTC
>TRBD2|TRBV27|TRBJ2-1|-
CASTTGTSGINYNEQFF
TGTGCCAGCACGACCGGGACTAGCGGGATTAATTACAATGAGCAGTTCTTC
>TRBD1|TRBV5-4|TRBJ1-2|-
CASSSIWTGRYGYTF
TGTGCCAGCAGCTCAATCTGGACAGGTCGGTATGGCTACACCTTC
>TRBD1|TRBV18|TRBJ2-7|-
CASSPGTGGYEQYF
TGTGCCAGCTCACCAGGGACAGGGGGATACGAGCAGTACTTC
>-|TRBV7-2|TRBJ2-7|-
CASMRTTEQYF
TGTGCCAGCATGAGGACAACCGAGCAGTACTTC
>TRBD1|TRBV2|TRBJ1-5|-
CASKGGQGGGQPQHF
TGTGCCAGCAAGGGGGGACAGGGCGGAGGTCAGCCCCAGCATTTT